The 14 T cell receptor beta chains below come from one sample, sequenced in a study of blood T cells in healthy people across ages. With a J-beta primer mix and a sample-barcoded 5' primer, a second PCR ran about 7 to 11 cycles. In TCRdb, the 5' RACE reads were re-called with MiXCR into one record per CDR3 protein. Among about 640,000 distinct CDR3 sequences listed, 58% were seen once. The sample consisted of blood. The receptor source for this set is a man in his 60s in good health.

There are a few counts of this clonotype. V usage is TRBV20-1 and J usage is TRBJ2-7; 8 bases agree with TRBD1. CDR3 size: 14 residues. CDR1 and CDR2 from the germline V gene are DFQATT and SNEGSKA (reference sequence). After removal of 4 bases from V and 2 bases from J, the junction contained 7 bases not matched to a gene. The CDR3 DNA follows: TGCAGTGCTATTGAGACAGGGGCACCCTACGAGCAGTACTTC. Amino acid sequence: CSAIETGAPYEQYF.

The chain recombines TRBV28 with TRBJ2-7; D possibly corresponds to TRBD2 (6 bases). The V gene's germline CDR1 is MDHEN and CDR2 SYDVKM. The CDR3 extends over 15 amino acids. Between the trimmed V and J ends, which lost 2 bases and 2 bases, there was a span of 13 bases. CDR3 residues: CASSLGGSEAYEQYF. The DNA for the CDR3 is TGTGCCAGCAGTTTAGGAGGGTCCGAAGCCTACGAGCAGTACTTC.

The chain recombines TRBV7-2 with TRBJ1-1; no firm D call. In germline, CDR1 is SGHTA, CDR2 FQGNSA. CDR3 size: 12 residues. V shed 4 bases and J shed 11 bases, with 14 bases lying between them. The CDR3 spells CASSSLDVDAFF. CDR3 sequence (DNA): TGTGCCAGCAGCTCATTAGATGTCGACGCTTTCTTT.

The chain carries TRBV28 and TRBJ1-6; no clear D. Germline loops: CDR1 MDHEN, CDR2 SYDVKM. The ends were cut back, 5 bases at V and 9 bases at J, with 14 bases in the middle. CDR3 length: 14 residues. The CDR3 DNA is TGTGCCAGCAGTCCCCTCCCCGGGCGTTCACCCCTCCACTTT. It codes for CASSPLPGRSPLHF.

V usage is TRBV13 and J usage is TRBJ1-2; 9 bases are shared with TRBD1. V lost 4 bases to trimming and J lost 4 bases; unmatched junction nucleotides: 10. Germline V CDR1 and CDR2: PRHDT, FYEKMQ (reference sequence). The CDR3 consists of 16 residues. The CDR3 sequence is CASSSGQGTGSYGYTF. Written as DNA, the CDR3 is TGTGCCAGCAGCTCCGGACAGGGGACGGGTTCCTATGGCTACACCTTC.

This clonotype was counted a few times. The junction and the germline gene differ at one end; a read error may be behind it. CDR3 DNA sequence: TGCGCCACCAGTGAGACAGGGTGGAATGAGCAGTTCTTC. This codes for CATSETGWNEQFF. The V and J genes are TRBV10-2 and TRBJ2-1; 7 bases map to TRBD1. Per the germline V gene, CDR1 is WSHSY and CDR2 is SAAADI. The CDR3 is 13 amino acids.

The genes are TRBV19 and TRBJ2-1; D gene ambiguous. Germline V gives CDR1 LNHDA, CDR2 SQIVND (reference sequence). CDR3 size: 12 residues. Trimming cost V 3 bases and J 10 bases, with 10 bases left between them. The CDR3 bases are TGTGCCAGTAGTATCCTCCTCGGGGAGCAGTTCTTC. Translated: CASSILLGEQFF.

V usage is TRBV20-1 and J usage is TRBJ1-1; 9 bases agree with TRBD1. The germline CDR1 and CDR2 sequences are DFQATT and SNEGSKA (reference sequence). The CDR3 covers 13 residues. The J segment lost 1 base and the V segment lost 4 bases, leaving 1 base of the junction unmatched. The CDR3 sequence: CSANRGPNTEAFF. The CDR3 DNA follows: TGCAGTGCTAACAGGGGGCCGAACACTGAAGCTTTCTTT.

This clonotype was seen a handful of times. The CDR3 loop reads CASSRGTTYNEQFF. The DNA for the CDR3 is TGTGCCAGCAGCCGAGGGACCACCTACAATGAGCAGTTCTTC. The chain has TRBV14 and TRBJ2-1; perhaps D is TRBD1 or TRBD2 (5 bases each). The length of the CDR3 is 14 residues. The germline CDR1 and CDR2 sequences are SGHDN and FVKESK. V dropped 4 bases and J dropped 2 bases, with 9 bases sitting between them.

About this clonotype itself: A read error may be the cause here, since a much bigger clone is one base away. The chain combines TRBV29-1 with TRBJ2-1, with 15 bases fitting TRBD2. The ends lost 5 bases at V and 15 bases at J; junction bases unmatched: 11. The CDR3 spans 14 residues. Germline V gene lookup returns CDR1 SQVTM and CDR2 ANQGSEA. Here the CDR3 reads CSVPGLAGGPSRFF. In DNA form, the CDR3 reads TGCAGCGTTCCTGGACTAGCGGGGGGGCCATCTAGGTTCTTC.

The CDR3 loop reads CASSLLSSGGARETQYF. The CDR3 nucleotides are TGTGCCAGCAGCTTATTGTCTAGCGGGGGGGCTAGGGAGACCCAGTACTTC. V and J are TRBV7-2 and TRBJ2-7, with 12 bases aligning to TRBD2. The DNA end is more similar to TRBJ2-5, so the J call may be wrong. The CDR3 sequence is 17 residues long. The germline gives CDR1 SGHTA, CDR2 FQGNSA.

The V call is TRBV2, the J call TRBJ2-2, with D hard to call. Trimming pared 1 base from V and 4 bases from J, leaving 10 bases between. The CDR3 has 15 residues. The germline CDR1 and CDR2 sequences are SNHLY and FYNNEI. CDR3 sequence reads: CASSEVKFSTGELFF. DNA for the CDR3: TGTGCCAGCAGTGAAGTAAAATTCAGCACCGGGGAGCTGTTTTTT.

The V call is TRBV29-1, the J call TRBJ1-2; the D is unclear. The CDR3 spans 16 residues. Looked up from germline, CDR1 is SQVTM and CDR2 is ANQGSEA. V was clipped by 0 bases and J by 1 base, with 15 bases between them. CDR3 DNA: TGCAGCGTTGAAGAAGAGGAACACTATTATAACTATGGCTACACCTTC. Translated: CSVEEEEHYYNYGYTF.

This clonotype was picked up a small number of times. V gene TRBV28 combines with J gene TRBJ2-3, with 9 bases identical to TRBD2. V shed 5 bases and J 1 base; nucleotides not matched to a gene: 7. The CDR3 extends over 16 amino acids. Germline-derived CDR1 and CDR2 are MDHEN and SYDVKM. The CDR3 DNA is TGTGCCAGCAGTACCGCTTCTAGCGGGGGCACAGATACGCAGTATTTT. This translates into CASSTASSGGTDTQYF.